Each of the 8 T cell receptor beta chains below was sequenced from the same sample in a study of cytomegalovirus exposure and HLA in healthy donors. Clones were read by immunoSEQ multiplex PCR, and TCRdb kept only the in-frame ones, dropping some. The data hold about 150,000 clones, with 80% to 90% observed a single time. The sequencing input was PBMCs. The receptor set was obtained from a man between 18 and 35 years old in good health and CMV-seropositive.

The V call is TRBV5-4, the J call TRBJ2-2, with 9 bases fitting TRBD2. V lost 4 bases, J lost 1 base, and 2 bases stayed unmatched. CDR1 and CDR2 (germline): SGHNT, YYREEE (reference sequence). The CDR3 contains 15 residues. The DNA for the CDR3 is TGTGCCAGCAGCAAGACTAGCGGGAACACCGGGGAGCTGTTTTTT. Encoded protein: CASSKTSGNTGELFF.

The genes are TRBV7-9 and TRBJ1-2; 7 bases map to TRBD1. The CDR3 has 14 residues. CDR1 and CDR2 from the germline V gene are SEHNR and FQNEAQ (reference sequence). The V gene end was trimmed by 4 bases and the J gene end by 4 bases; junction bases not matched to a gene: 6. CDR3 sequence: CASSYGTASYGYTF. CDR3 DNA sequence: TGTGCCAGCAGCTACGGGACAGCGTCCTATGGCTACACCTTC.

V and J are TRBV7-9 and TRBJ1-3, with TRBD1 matching over 8 bases. The length of the CDR3 is 17 residues. Germline V lookup: CDR1 SEHNR, CDR2 FQNEAQ (reference sequence). Unmatched junction bases numbered 8, after V lost 3 bases and J lost 1 base. CDR3 sequence (DNA): TGTGCCAGCAGCTTCCCCGGGACAGGAGGATCTGGAAACACCATATATTTT. Residues: CASSFPGTGGSGNTIYF.

The chain links TRBV5-3 to TRBJ1-5, with D maybe TRBD1 (6 bases). TRBV5-3 is reported as an ORF; its role is uncertain. V was clipped by 0 bases and J by 2 bases, with 12 bases between them. CDR3 length: 16 residues. For the CDR3, the DNA is TGTGCCAGAAGCTTGGACAGGGATTTTGGCAATCAGCCCCAGCATTTT. Protein sequence: CARSLDRDFGNQPQHF.

This chain links TRBV30 with TRBJ1-1, with 8 bases lining up with TRBD1. The length of the CDR3 is 15 residues. From germline, CDR1 is GTSNPN and CDR2 SVGIG (reference sequence). J was trimmed by 0 bases and V by 3 bases; bases with no gene match: 6. CDR3 coding DNA: TGTGCCTGGAGAGTGACAGGGGCGATGAACACTGAAGCTTTCTTT. Residues: CAWRVTGAMNTEAFF.

The rearrangement links TRBV27 to TRBJ1-4, with D perhaps TRBD1 (6 bases). The V and J ends lost 4 bases and 3 bases respectively, with 12 bases between them. The CDR3 contains 15 residues. CDR1 and CDR2 from the germline V gene are MNHEY and SMNVEV (reference sequence). The CDR3 nucleotides read TGTGCCAGCAGTTGGGGGGGGCGATCTAATGAAAAACTGTTTTTT. This gives the protein CASSWGGRSNEKLFF.

J is TRBJ1-5 and V is TRBV6-6, with 8 bases aligning to TRBD1. After removal of 7 bases from V and 3 bases from J, the junction contained 5 bases not matched to a gene. The CDR3 sequence is 14 residues long. Germline loops: CDR1 MNHNY, CDR2 SVGAGI (reference sequence). CDR3: CASKTGGDNQPQHF. Written as DNA, the CDR3 is TGTGCCAGCAAAACAGGGGGAGACAATCAGCCCCAGCATTTT.

This chain links TRBV5-1 with TRBJ2-3; 8 nucleotides agree with TRBD2. Germline CDR1 is SGHRS and CDR2 is YFSETQ. The CDR3 covers 15 residues. Losses at the gene ends were 10 bases for V and 5 bases for J; bases not matched to a gene: 15. For the CDR3, the DNA is TGCGCCTCGAGAGGGAGCGGGAGTGGGGGAGATACGCAGTATTTT. This sequence encodes CASRGSGSGGDTQYF.